The 15 T cell receptor beta chains below were found in one sample sequenced in a study of shared clonotypes between healthy human individuals. Repertoires were generated with immunoSEQ multiplex PCR, while TCRdb's copy carries only in-frame clones and drops some. The data show just over 2,000,000 clones, 95% seen once. Sample: naive CD4+ T cells sorted from blood. Stated subset: CD45RA+ positively selected. These receptors were taken from a man aged 18 to 35 in good health.

The CDR3 sequence is CASSNSGGASSYNEQFF. The CDR3, as DNA: TGCGCCAGCAGCAATAGCGGGGGGGCCAGCTCCTACAATGAGCAGTTCTTC. The rearrangement links TRBV5-1 to TRBJ2-1; TRBD2 matches 11 bases. Germline CDR1 reads SGHRS; CDR2 reads YFSETQ. The V gene end was trimmed by 4 bases and the J gene end by 0 bases; junction bases not matched to a gene: 6. The CDR3 covers 17 residues.

V and J are TRBV9 and TRBJ2-7; no firm D call. The CDR3 has 12 amino acids. The germline V gene encodes CDR1 SGDLS and CDR2 YYNGEE. Trimming stripped 4 bases from V and 6 bases from J, with 11 bases between. The CDR3 protein is CASSTMTGEQYF. The CDR3 nucleotides read TGTGCCAGCAGCACCATGACTGGCGAGCAGTACTTC.

The chain carries TRBV7-3 and TRBJ2-6; 7 nucleotides line up with TRBD1. The V gene end was trimmed by 4 bases and the J gene end by 4 bases; junction bases not matched to a gene: 7. Germline CDR1 is SGHTA and CDR2 is FQGTGA. There are 16 residues in the CDR3. CDR3 sequence (DNA): TGTGCCAGCAGCTCCCTGACAGGGATCGGGGCCAACGTCCTGACTTTC. Its translation is CASSSLTGIGANVLTF.

This CDR3 reads CASQSTADSNQPQHF. The CDR3, as DNA: TGTGCCAGCCAATCCACAGCCGATAGCAATCAGCCCCAGCATTTT. The rearrangement uses TRBV6-1 and TRBJ1-5; D remains unclear. The CDR3 loop spans 15 amino acids. Trimming stripped 8 bases from V and 0 bases from J, with 14 bases between. The germline V gene encodes CDR1 MNHNS and CDR2 SASEGT.

V usage is TRBV14 and J usage is TRBJ2-1; D possibly uses TRBD1 or TRBD2 (5 bases each). Trimming left V 0 bases short and J 11 bases short, with 11 bases between. Per the germline V gene, CDR1 is SGHDN and CDR2 is FVKESK. This CDR3 has 13 amino acids. The CDR3 DNA reads TGTGCCAGCAGCCAAGACCTCCGGGACCAGCAGTTCTTC. It codes for CASSQDLRDQQFF.

This clone was detected a few times. The CDR3 spells CASSVNQIQYF. CDR3 in DNA: TGTGCCAGCAGCGTCAATCAGATTCAGTACTTC. The J gene is TRBJ2-4, the V gene TRBV7-2; D gene ambiguous. V lost 5 bases to trimming and J lost 10 bases, with 9 bases between them. From germline, CDR1 is SGHTA and CDR2 FQGNSA. This CDR3 contains 11 residues.

J is TRBJ2-7 and V is TRBV6-5; 10 nucleotides agree with TRBD1. The CDR3 sequence is 15 residues long. Trimming cost V 6 bases and J 7 bases; bases outside gene matches: 12. Germline CDR1 MNHEY, CDR2 SVGAGI. CDR3 bases: TGTGCCAGCAGCCCCCCCGGGACAGGGGTTAGGGAGCAGTACTTC. It is translated as CASSPPGTGVREQYF.

The chain combines TRBV25-1 with TRBJ1-1; D ambiguous. The length of the CDR3 is 16 residues. Trimming cost V 6 bases and J 0 bases, with 17 bases left between them. Germline CDR1 MGHDK, CDR2 SYGVNS. The CDR3 is CASSRKRNSVNTEAFF. The CDR3 DNA reads TGTGCCAGCAGCAGAAAACGGAACAGCGTGAACACTGAAGCTTTCTTT.

This clone is a singleton in its sample. At the DNA level, this CDR3 is encoded by other sequences in the same sample as well. This chain connects TRBV9 to TRBJ2-5; 7 bases map to TRBD2. Per the germline V gene, CDR1 is SGDLS and CDR2 is YYNGEE. This CDR3 region has 14 residues. V was clipped by 0 bases and J by 4 bases; unmatched bases: 3. The CDR3 spells CASSVGLAVETQYF. The CDR3 DNA reads TGTGCCAGCAGCGTAGGACTAGCAGTAGAGACCCAGTACTTC.

This clone was detected once. In the same sample, other DNA sequences code for this CDR3. The CDR3 is CASSVGTDYGYTF. DNA for the CDR3: TGTGCCAGCAGCGTCGGGACAGACTATGGCTACACCTTC. The genes are TRBV9 and TRBJ1-2; 7 positions agree with TRBD1. V dropped 2 bases and J dropped 3; count of bases not matched to a gene: 1. The CDR3 consists of 13 residues. Germline CDR1 is SGDLS and CDR2 is YYNGEE.

This clone appeared a single time. The chain recombines TRBV10-2 with TRBJ2-3; D unresolved. Germline V gene sequence: CDR1 WSHSY, CDR2 SAAADI. The CDR3 totals 14 residues. Trimming took 6 bases from V and 3 from J, leaving 13 bases between them. The CDR3 sequence is CASSPVVETDTQYF. CDR3 nucleotide sequence: TGCGCCAGCAGCCCTGTTGTCGAGACAGATACGCAGTATTTT.

The chain links TRBV4-3 to TRBJ2-7; TRBD2 matches 16 bases. This CDR3 is built from 18 residues. CDR1 and CDR2 (germline): LGHNA, YSLEER. The V and J ends lost 3 bases and 4 bases, in that order; junction bases with no gene match: 9. CDR3 nucleotide sequence: TGCGCCAGCAGCCAGGGGACTAGCGGGAGGGCGAGAGATTACGAGCAGTACTTC. Translated: CASSQGTSGRARDYEQYF.

V and J are TRBV6-1 and TRBJ2-7; no firm D call. Trimming cost V 6 bases and J 6 bases, with 12 bases left between them. The CDR3 loop spans 12 amino acids. Germline assignment: CDR1 MNHNS and CDR2 SASEGT. CDR3 protein: CASSQARREQYF. CDR3 DNA sequence: TGTGCCAGCAGCCAAGCGAGACGCGAGCAGTACTTC.

The chain is built from TRBV5-4 and TRBJ2-5; D gene unclear. Germline V gene lookup returns CDR1 SGHNT and CDR2 YYREEE (reference sequence). There are 11 residues in the CDR3. V dropped 3 bases and J dropped 4 bases, with 4 bases sitting between them. CDR3 coding DNA: TGTGCCAGCAGCTCGCGAGAGACCCAGTACTTC. Translated, it gives CASSSRETQYF.

The chain uses TRBV30 and TRBJ2-1; 8 positions agree with TRBD2. CDR1 GTSNPN and CDR2 SVGIG come from the germline V gene (reference sequence). This CDR3 is built from 14 residues. V trimming: 3 bases; J trimming: 9 bases; junction bases outside the gene matches: 10. In DNA form, the CDR3 reads TGTGCCTGGAGCCCAACGGGAGGGTGGCGTGAGCAGTTCTTC. It specifies CAWSPTGGWREQFF.